This T cell receptor (beta chain) derives from a study of regulatory T cells in long-lasting Graves disease. Study-wide results and limits: The study found lower TCR diversity in persistent Graves' patients than in newly diagnosed ones. No thyroid tissue was studied; the work used peripheral blood only.

Indicated time point: newly diagnosed GD, antithyroid drugs for less than 3 months. The TCR library was made from RNA that had been extracted from PBMCs in TRIzol. This clonotype has ten or more counts. Its matching antigen is unknown. Looked up from germline, CDR1 is SGHAT and CDR2 is FQNNGV. The junction had 6 bases not matched to a gene; V was cut back by 2 bases and J by 7 bases. This CDR3 region has 14 residues. CDR3 regions were amplified by Arm-PCR using iRepertoire HTBI primers to build TCR beta libraries. From the multiplex PCR reads, TCRdb called clonotypes with MiXCR, one entry per CDR3 protein. The sample holds about 430,000 distinct CDR3 sequences, approximately 16% seen once. These data also featured in a second study, about T cells in Graves' hyperthyroidism and ophthalmopathy. That publication notes: Uncontrolled infection, other autoimmune disease, pregnancy or lactation excluded patients.

This TCR was sampled from a woman aged 35 to 49 with Graves disease. Sequenced here: peripheral blood mononuclear cells (PBMCs), sampled at new diagnosis, from a patient treated with antithyroid drugs. The chain joins TRBV11-2 to TRBJ1-2; 8 bases match TRBD1. For the CDR3, the DNA is TGTGCCAGCAGCTTATTCATTGGGACAGGTGGCTACACCTTC. Encoded protein: CASSLFIGTGGYTF.